These T cell receptor beta chains were read from a single sample in a study of blood T cell repertoires in COVID-19. TCRdb keeps only in-frame clones here, not all; method: immunoSEQ multiplex PCR. The sample holds roughly 300,000 clones; around 87% are singletons and the top ten take more than 1.3%. Material for sequencing was peripheral blood. The receptor source for this set is a woman in her thirties or forties who had recovered from COVID-19. Each CDR3 is given with its conserved first and last residue. The D gene is left open where the match is weak. Some rows have no size entry. The others give once, few or many, or a class for an expanded clone.

-,TRBJ1-5,TRBV7-2,TRBD1,TGTGCCAGCAGCTTAACAGCAGGGGGCGTGGATCAGCCCCAGCATTTT,CASSLTAGGVDQPQHF
-,TRBJ2-7,TRBV2,-,TGTGCCAGCAGCGCCCAGGGTGGTTTATCCTACGAGCAGTACTTC,CASSAQGGLSYEQYF
once,TRBJ2-7,TRBV7-9,-,TGTGCCAGCAGCCAGGACATTCTTCGCGAGCAGTACTTC,CASSQDILREQYF
-,TRBJ2-2,TRBV2,TRBD1,TGTGCCAGCACCCTAGGGGCAGGGGGTAAAGCCGGGGAGCTGTTTTTT,CASTLGAGGKAGELFF
-,TRBJ1-4,TRBV7-2,-,TGTGCCAGCAGCTTAGGTCCAGGGGATGAAAAACTGTTTTTT,CASSLGPGDEKLFF
-,TRBJ2-2,TRBV4-1,-,TGCGCCAGCAGCCAAGGGTTTCCCCCTAAGAGGACCGGGGAGCTGTTTTTT,CASSQGFPPKRTGELFF
once,TRBJ1-5,TRBV27,-,TGTGCCAGCAGTTACCAGGAGGGTCAGCCCCAGCATTTT,CASSYQEGQPQHF
-,TRBJ1-5,TRBV28,-,TGTGCCAGCAGTATACCGGGGTGGAACAATCAGCCCCAGCATTTT,CASSIPGWNNQPQHF
-,TRBJ2-3,TRBV10-3,-,TGTGCCATCAGTGAGTCTCTTAGTGCAGATACGCAGTATTTT,CAISESLSADTQYF
-,TRBJ1-1,TRBV2,-,TGTGCCAGCAAAAAGGAGGGGAACACTGAAGCTTTCTTT,CASKKEGNTEAFF
-,TRBJ2-5,TRBV5-8,-,TGTGCCAGCAGCTTTCCCCCACAAGAGACCCAGTACTTC,CASSFPPQETQYF
-,TRBJ2-1,TRBV19,TRBD2,TGTGCCAGTAGTGAGGTAGCGGGGGCTCTCGACAATGAGCAGTTCTTC,CASSEVAGALDNEQFF
-,TRBJ1-6,TRBV5-6,TRBD1,TGTGCCAGCAGCCAAGAGGACAGGGAATGGTCACCCCTCCACTTT,CASSQEDREWSPLHF
-,TRBJ2-2,TRBV4-1,TRBD1,TGCGCCAGCAGCCAAAGGTCGGGACAGGTCACCGGGGAGCTGTTTTTT,CASSQRSGQVTGELFF
once,TRBJ1-1,TRBV4-3,-,TGCGCCAGCAGCCAAGTCGGCACAGATATCACTGAAGCTTTCTTT,CASSQVGTDITEAFF
few,TRBJ2-1,TRBV7-7,-,TGTGCCAGCAGCTCCAGAGGGGGAGCAGGGACCTCCTACAATGAGCAGTTCTTC,CASSSRGGAGTSYNEQFF
few,TRBJ1-1,TRBV9,-,TGTGCCAGCAGCGTATTTCTGGGGGGAAGCACTGAAGCTTTCTTT,CASSVFLGGSTEAFF
-,TRBJ1-5,TRBV18,-,TGTGCCAGCTCACCTGGGGACTTTAGCAATCAGCCCCAGCATTTT,CASSPGDFSNQPQHF
-,TRBJ2-5,TRBV7-8,TRBD1,TGTGCCAGCAGCGCGGCCGGGACAGGGGTGATGACCCAGTACTTC,CASSAAGTGVMTQYF
-,TRBJ1-6,TRBV6-6,-,TGTGCCAGCAGCTTGCCTGGCACAAATTCACCCCTCCACTTT,CASSLPGTNSPLHF
once,TRBJ1-3,TRBV12-3/TRBV12-4,TRBD1,TGTGCCAGCAGCGAAACAGGGGTTAACACCATATATTTT,CASSETGVNTIYF
-,TRBJ2-1,TRBV6-2/TRBV6-3,-,TGTGCCAGCAGTTACTTGAGAGGGCTGGACCGGGGCTACAATGAGCAGTTCTTC,CASSYLRGLDRGYNEQFF
-,TRBJ1-4,TRBV7-9,-,TGTGCCAGCAGCGACGCATGGGGAAGGGGTGAAAAACTGTTTTTT,CASSDAWGRGEKLFF
-,TRBJ2-1,TRBV3-1/TRBV3-2,TRBD2,TGTGCCAGCAGCCAAGTAGAGGGGCCGGGGGGAATTAGTGAGCAGTTCTTC,CASSQVEGPGGISEQFF
once,TRBJ1-5,TRBV7-8,TRBD1,TGTGCCAGCAGCTTAGCCCGAAGGGGGCCAGATCAGCCCCAGCATTTT,CASSLARRGPDQPQHF
-,TRBJ2-3,TRBV5-1,-,TGCGCCAGCAGCTTGGGGACTGCGATTACAGATACGCAGTATTTT,CASSLGTAITDTQYF
-,TRBJ2-7,TRBV5-1,-,TGCGCCAGCAGCTTGTGGGCAGCCTACGAGCAGTACTTC,CASSLWAAYEQYF
-,TRBJ1-4,TRBV30,-,TGTGCCGGCTCCCCGAGGAGTCTCAATGAAAAACTGTTTTTT,CAGSPRSLNEKLFF
-,TRBJ2-7,TRBV5-1,TRBD2,TGCGCCAGCAGCTTGGTTCGCTCGGGACTAGCGGGCCTTTCCTACGAGCAGTACTTC,CASSLVRSGLAGLSYEQYF
-,TRBJ2-7,TRBV7-8,TRBD2,TGTGCCAGCAGCTTACGGACTAGCGGGGGCCACGCCGAGCAGTACTTC,CASSLRTSGGHAEQYF
-,TRBJ1-4,TRBV6-2/TRBV6-3,-,TGTGCCAGCAGTCTTCCGTGGGCAGAGGGCGAAAAACTGTTTTTT,CASSLPWAEGEKLFF
-,TRBJ1-2,TRBV7-9,-,TGTGCCAGCAGCTCCCCTAGTTGGAGCGGCTATGGCTACACCTTC,CASSSPSWSGYGYTF
-,TRBJ1-1,TRBV25-1,-,TGTGCCAGCAGTGAGCTAACAGGGTTGACTGAAGCTTTCTTT,CASSELTGLTEAFF
-,TRBJ2-7,TRBV2,-,TGTGCCAGCAGTGGTCAGGGATCCGCCTACGAGCAGTACTTC,CASSGQGSAYEQYF
-,TRBJ2-2,TRBV9,-,TGTGCCAGCAGCGTAGCTGCAGGGCAAAGCGGGGAGCTGTTTTTT,CASSVAAGQSGELFF
-,TRBJ1-4,TRBV12-3/TRBV12-4,TRBD1,TGTGCCAGCAGTTTACAGGGGGCGAAGAAACTGTTTTTT,CASSLQGAKKLFF
-,TRBJ2-5,TRBV7-9,-,TGTGCCAGCTGCGGTGTACGCCAAGAGACCCAGTACTTC,CASCGVRQETQYF
-,TRBJ1-1,TRBV15,-,TGTGCCACCAGCAGACGGAACACTGAAGCTTTCTTT,CATSRRNTEAFF
-,TRBJ2-7,TRBV7-2,-,TGTGCCAGCAGCTTAGCGTATGCAGGGGCCCACGAGCAGTACTTC,CASSLAYAGAHEQYF
-,TRBJ1-1,TRBV24-1,-,TGTGCCACCAGTGATTCGGAGAGGGACACTGAAGCTTTCTTT,CATSDSERDTEAFF
-,TRBJ2-7,TRBV9,-,TGTGCCAGCAGCGTAGATACGAGGGACGAGCAGTACTTC,CASSVDTRDEQYF
-,TRBJ2-7,TRBV4-3,TRBD1,TGCGCCAGCAGCCGTACCTCAGGAGGACAGGGGACCTACGAGCAGTACTTC,CASSRTSGGQGTYEQYF
-,TRBJ2-1,TRBV10-3,TRBD1,TGTGCCATCACTCGACAGGGGTCCTACAATGAGCAGTTCTTC,CAITRQGSYNEQFF
-,TRBJ2-3,TRBV9,TRBD2,TGTGCCAGCAGCGTAGATGTGGGGGGGACAGATACGCAGTATTTT,CASSVDVGGTDTQYF
-,TRBJ1-6,TRBV6-2/TRBV6-3,-,TGTGCCAGCAGTTACCCATTACCCGGGGTTTCACCCCTCCACTTT,CASSYPLPGVSPLHF
few,TRBJ1-4,TRBV25-1,-,TGTGCCAGCAGTGAATGGCCCAATAATGAAAAACTGTTTTTT,CASSEWPNNEKLFF
-,TRBJ1-5,TRBV5-8,TRBD1,TGTGCCAGCAGCCCCCGGACAGGGGGTTACCAGCCCCAGCATTTT,CASSPRTGGYQPQHF
-,TRBJ1-2,TRBV12-3/TRBV12-4,-,TGTGCCAGCAGTTTATGGAGGGACTATGGCTACACCTTC,CASSLWRDYGYTF
-,TRBJ2-3,TRBV18,-,TGTGCCAGCTCCCCCAGGGGAGCAGATACGCAGTATTTT,CASSPRGADTQYF
-,TRBJ1-2,TRBV6-6,-,TGTGCCAGCAGTCCCCCACCAAAGGGGGGCTACACCTTC,CASSPPPKGGYTF